This record looks at one T cell receptor beta chain sequence and its context. With 7 bases clipped from V and 4 bases from J, the junction kept 7 bases outside the gene matches. The CDR3 covers 15 residues. CDR1 and CDR2 (germline): KGHDR, SFDVKD. Residents of about two dozen US areas, aged about 18 to 95 years, made up the participants. The study assigned cohorts using participant-reported clinical history. This sample was included in a study of blood T cell repertoires in COVID-19. At the level of the study: PBMCs, B-cell-depleted T cells, or T cells were the source of the cDNA or gDNA that made up the material.

As processed by the authors: Amplification from reference gene primers served as the basis for estimated nucleated cell counts. The assay was immunoSEQ multiplex PCR, and TCRdb's table has in-frame clones only and misses some. The DNA gave D and trimming, while V, J and clone size come from that table. Of approximately 360,000 clones detected, around 87% appear once; the ten largest clones hold around 0.91%. The receptor was isolated from a woman aged 25 to 39 with acute COVID-19. The chain employs TRBV24-1 and TRBJ2-3; 10 bases match TRBD1. The specimen was PBMCs or T cells enriched from blood (not recorded which). The CDR3 region has the DNA TGTGCCACCAGACCGGGACAGGGGTCGGCAGATACGCAGTATTTT. As protein: CATRPGQGSADTQYF.